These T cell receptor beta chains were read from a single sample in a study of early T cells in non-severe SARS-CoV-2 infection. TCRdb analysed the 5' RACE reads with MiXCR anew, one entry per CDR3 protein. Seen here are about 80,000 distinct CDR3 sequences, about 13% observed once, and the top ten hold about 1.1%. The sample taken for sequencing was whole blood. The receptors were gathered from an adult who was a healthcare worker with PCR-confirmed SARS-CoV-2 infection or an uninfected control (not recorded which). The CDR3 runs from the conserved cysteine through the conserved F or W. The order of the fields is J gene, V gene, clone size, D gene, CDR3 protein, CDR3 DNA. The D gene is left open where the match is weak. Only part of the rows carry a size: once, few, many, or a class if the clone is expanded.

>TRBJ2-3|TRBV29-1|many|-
CSVRYGGQVDTQYF
TGCAGCGTTCGATACGGGGGGCAGGTAGATACGCAGTATTTT
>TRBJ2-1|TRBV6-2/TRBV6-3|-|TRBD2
CASSYAGEIRNEQFF
TGTGCCAGCAGTTACGCGGGGGAGATAAGAAATGAGCAGTTCTTC
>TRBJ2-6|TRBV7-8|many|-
CASSPGRVYGANVLTF
TGTGCCAGCAGCCCTGGACGGGTCTACGGGGCCAACGTCCTGACTTTC
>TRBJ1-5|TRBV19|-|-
CASSIAGPMYSNQPQHF
TGTGCCAGTAGTATTGCGGGACCCATGTATAGCAATCAGCCCCAGCATTTT
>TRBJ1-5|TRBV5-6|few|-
CASSVRWGVNQPQHF
TGTGCCAGCAGCGTGCGTTGGGGGGTCAATCAGCCCCAGCATTTT
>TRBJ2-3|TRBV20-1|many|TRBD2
CSARDLGRGSDTQYF
TGCAGTGCTAGAGATTTAGGGCGGGGGTCAGATACGCAGTATTTT
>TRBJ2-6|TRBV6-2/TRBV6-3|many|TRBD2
CASHKGRDYSGANVLTF
TGTGCCAGCCATAAGGGACGGGACTACTCTGGGGCCAACGTCCTGACTTTC
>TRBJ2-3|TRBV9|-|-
CASIGSWKDTQYF
TGTGCCAGCATCGGTTCATGGAAGGATACGCAGTATTTT
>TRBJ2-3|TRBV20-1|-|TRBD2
CSVIAGGNTDTQYF
TGCAGTGTCATAGCGGGGGGGAACACAGATACGCAGTATTTT
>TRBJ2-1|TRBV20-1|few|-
CSARVHPDEQFF
TGCAGTGCAAGGGTGCATCCAGATGAGCAGTTCTTC
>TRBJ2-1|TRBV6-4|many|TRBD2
CASSDSTSGGHEQFF
TGTGCCAGCAGTGACTCGACTAGCGGGGGACATGAGCAGTTCTTC
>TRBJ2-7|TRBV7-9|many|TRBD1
CASSLVQGAVEQYF
TGTGCCAGCAGCTTAGTGCAGGGGGCGGTCGAGCAGTACTTC
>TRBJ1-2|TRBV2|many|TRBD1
CASRTDREGYTF
TGTGCCAGCAGAACAGACAGGGAAGGCTACACCTTC
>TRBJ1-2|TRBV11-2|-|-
CASSLDQSPIWGYTF
TGTGCCAGCAGCTTAGATCAATCTCCCATCTGGGGCTACACCTTC
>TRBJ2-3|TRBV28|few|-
CASSFRAGRTDTQYF
TGTGCCAGCAGTTTTAGGGCAGGAAGAACAGATACGCAGTATTTT
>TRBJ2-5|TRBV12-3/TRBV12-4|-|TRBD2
CASSSSGKGTQYF
TGTGCCAGCAGTTCTAGCGGAAAGGGGACCCAGTACTTC
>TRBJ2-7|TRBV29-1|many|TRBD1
CSGRDRGYEQYF
TGCAGCGGGAGGGACAGGGGCTACGAGCAGTACTTC
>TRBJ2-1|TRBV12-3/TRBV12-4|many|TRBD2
CASSLSGRDNEQFF
TGTGCCAGCAGCCTTAGCGGGAGGGACAATGAGCAGTTCTTC
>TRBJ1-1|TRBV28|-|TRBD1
CASSFYRGRTEAFF
TGTGCCAGCAGTTTCTACAGGGGGCGGACTGAAGCTTTCTTT
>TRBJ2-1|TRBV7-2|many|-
CASSASVAAPNEQFF
TGTGCCAGCAGCGCCTCCGTAGCGGCCCCCAATGAGCAGTTCTTC
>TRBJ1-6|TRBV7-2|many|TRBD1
CASSPQGDSPLHF
TGTGCCAGCAGCCCTCAGGGGGATTCACCCCTCCACTTT
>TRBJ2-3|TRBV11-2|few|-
CASSFTGFTDTQYF
TGTGCCAGCAGCTTTACCGGCTTCACAGATACGCAGTATTTT
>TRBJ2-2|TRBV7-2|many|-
CASTYGPLRTGELFF
TGTGCCAGCACCTATGGACCTCTGAGGACCGGGGAGCTGTTTTTT
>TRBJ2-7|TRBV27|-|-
CASSLSKAYEQYF
TGTGCCAGCAGTTTATCGAAGGCCTACGAGCAGTACTTC
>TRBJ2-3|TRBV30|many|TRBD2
CAWVPGLAADTQYF
TGTGCCTGGGTCCCGGGACTAGCGGCAGATACGCAGTATTTT
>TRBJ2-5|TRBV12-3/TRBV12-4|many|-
CASSLGGKGTQYF
TGTGCCAGCAGTTTAGGCGGAAAGGGGACCCAGTACTTC
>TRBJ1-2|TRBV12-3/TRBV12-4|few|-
CASSGPQGNYGYTF
TGTGCCAGCAGTGGCCCCCAGGGCAACTATGGCTACACCTTC
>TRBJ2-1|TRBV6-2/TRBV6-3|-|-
CASSYSWGGNEQFF
TGTGCCAGCAGTTACTCATGGGGCGGAAATGAGCAGTTCTTC
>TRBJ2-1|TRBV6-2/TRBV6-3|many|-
CASSYSPGHRLYEQFF
TGTGCCAGCAGTTACTCACCGGGACATCGATTGTATGAGCAGTTCTTC
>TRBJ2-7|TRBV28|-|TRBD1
CASREGGDELYEQYF
TGTGCCAGCAGGGAAGGGGGCGACGAGTTATACGAGCAGTACTTC
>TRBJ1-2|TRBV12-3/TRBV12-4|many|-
CASSFQDIRGNYGYTF
TGTGCCAGCAGTTTCCAAGACATTCGGGGGAACTATGGCTACACCTTC